The 30 T cell receptor beta chains in this list originate from one sample, sequenced in a study of T cell responses to AZD1222 COVID-19 vaccine. TCRdb's copy holds only in-frame clones and misses some; the assay was immunoSEQ multiplex PCR. Found here are approximately 150,000 clones, 80% to 95% of them singletons; the top ten hold about 2.5%. This material consisted of peripheral blood, taken on day 0 of AZD1222 vaccination. The receptors originated from an adult in good health.

The chain has TRBV6-2 or TRBV6-3 and TRBJ2-7; TRBD1 matches 7 bases. The germline V gene has CDR1 MNHEY and CDR2 SVGEGT. The junction had 7 bases not matched to a gene; V was cut back by 2 bases and J by 3 bases. The CDR3 has 15 residues. The CDR3 nucleotides read TGTGCCAGCAGTTACCGATACAGGGGCCTCTACGAGCAGTACTTC. Encoded protein: CASSYRYRGLYEQYF.

V usage is TRBV2 and J usage is TRBJ2-6; D call uncertain. V lost 2 bases, J lost 0 bases, and 2 bases lay in between. The CDR3 has 14 amino acids. Germline V lookup: CDR1 SNHLY, CDR2 FYNNEI. CDR3 bases: TGTGCCAGCAGTGAAAGCTCTGGGGCCAACGTCCTGACTTTC. Its protein product is CASSESSGANVLTF.

V is TRBV5-8 and J is TRBJ2-7, with a possible D match to TRBD1 (6 bases). The CDR3 has 13 amino acids. V was trimmed by 4 bases and J by 6 bases, leaving 14 bases between them. CDR1 SGHTS and CDR2 YDEGEE come from the germline V gene. The CDR3 region has the DNA TGTGCCAGCAGCCTGCTACAGGGAATCGAGCAGTACTTC. Its protein product is CASSLLQGIEQYF.

The chain carries TRBV2 and TRBJ2-1; the match to TRBD2 covers 9 bases. V trimming: 3 bases; J trimming: 15 bases; junction bases outside the gene matches: 12. CDR1 is SNHLY, CDR2 FYNNEI, per germline. The CDR3 runs to 14 residues. The CDR3 DNA follows: TGTGCCAGCAGTGACATAGCGGGGGCTATAACAATGTTCTTC. This encodes CASSDIAGAITMFF.

The V and J genes are TRBV19 and TRBJ1-3, with TRBD1 matching over 8 bases. This CDR3 has 13 residues. The junction had 4 bases not matched to a gene; V was cut back by 5 bases and J by 7 bases. Germline V gene data show CDR1 as LNHDA and CDR2 as SQIVND (reference sequence). CDR3 loop: CASSPGQVNTIYF. As DNA, the CDR3 is TGTGCCAGTAGTCCGGGACAGGTGAACACCATATATTTT.

The rearrangement links TRBV7-9 to TRBJ1-1; D possibly corresponds to TRBD1 (6 bases). The CDR3 runs to 18 residues. The V end was cut by 5 bases, the J end by 1 base, with 23 bases between. Germline V CDR1 and CDR2: SEHNR, FQNEAQ (reference sequence). The CDR3 spells CASSRLRGRSVANTEAFF. The CDR3 DNA reads as TGTGCCAGCAGCCGTCTGAGGGGGAGAAGCGTCGCGAACACTGAAGCTTTCTTT.

This chain connects TRBV7-9 to TRBJ2-1; 11 bases fit TRBD2. The CDR3 is 16 residues long. Germline CDR1 and CDR2: SEHNR and FQNEAQ (reference sequence). After removal of 5 bases from V and 4 bases from J, the junction contained 7 bases not matched to a gene. DNA of the CDR3: TGTGCCAGCAGCCGCGGGGTAGCGGGGGGGTACAATGAGCAGTTCTTC. Translated: CASSRGVAGGYNEQFF.

The gene calls are TRBV6-5 and TRBJ2-7; 7 bases line up with TRBD1. The V gene's germline CDR1 is MNHEY and CDR2 SVGAGI. Losses at the gene ends were 6 bases for V and 3 bases for J; bases not matched to a gene: 8. The CDR3 length is 14 residues. The CDR3 nucleotides are TGTGCCAGCAGGCCCTTGGACAGGATCTACGAGCAGTACTTC. Its translation is CASRPLDRIYEQYF.

The gene calls are TRBV7-2 and TRBJ1-2, with a possible D match to TRBD1 (5 bases). The CDR3 length is 14 residues. The ends were cut back, 0 bases at V and 5 bases at J, with 10 bases in the middle. The V gene's germline CDR1 is SGHTA and CDR2 FQGNSA. CDR3 nucleotides: TGTGCCAGCAGCTTAGCGGTTCAGGGTTATGGCTACACCTTC. This translates into CASSLAVQGYGYTF. Complete variable domain (other parts from reference TRBV7-2 and TRBJ1-2): GAGVSQSPSNKVTEKGKDVELRCDPISGHTALYWYRQSLGQGLEFLIYFQGNSAPDKSGLPSDRFSAERTGGSVSTLTIQRTQQEDSAVYLCASSLAVQGYGYTFGSGTRLTVV.

This clone has just one count. Here the CDR3 reads CASSPLPGPEAGEQFF. The CDR3 DNA reads TGTGCCAGCAGCCCCTTACCGGGACCTGAGGCAGGTGAGCAGTTCTTC. The chain links TRBV9 to TRBJ2-1; D is perhaps TRBD1 or TRBD2 (5 bases each). This CDR3 comprises 16 residues. Trimming stripped 4 bases from V and 9 bases from J, with 23 bases between. The germline gives CDR1 SGDLS, CDR2 YYNGEE.

V is TRBV9 and J is TRBJ2-3; unclear D gene. This CDR3 contains 15 residues. CDR1 is SGDLS and CDR2 is YYNGEE in the germline V gene. V lost 0 bases and J lost 2, with 10 bases in between. CDR3 bases: TGTGCCAGCAGCGTAGACTATATACCCACAGATACGCAGTATTTT. Residues: CASSVDYIPTDTQYF.

V and J are TRBV28 and TRBJ2-3; a weak D match, TRBD2 (5 bases). V shed 7 bases and J shed 0 bases, with 8 bases lying between them. This CDR3 comprises 13 residues. Germline assignment: CDR1 MDHEN and CDR2 SYDVKM. CDR3 loop: CASNPGSTDTQYF. DNA of the CDR3: TGTGCCAGCAACCCGGGGAGCACAGATACGCAGTATTTT.

The chain carries TRBV12-3 or TRBV12-4 and TRBJ1-2; TRBD1 might be the D (5 bases). The CDR3 extends over 13 amino acids. V was pared by 0 bases and J by 5 bases, with 7 bases between. The CDR3 sequence is CASSLAGLYGYTF. CDR3 DNA: TGTGCCAGCAGTTTAGCGGGGCTGTATGGCTACACCTTC.

The chain combines TRBV14 with TRBJ2-1, with 10 bases fitting TRBD2. V was clipped by 0 bases and J by 7 bases; unmatched bases: 6. This CDR3 has 16 residues. Germline V CDR1 and CDR2: SGHDN, FVKESK. The CDR3 DNA is TGTGCCAGCAGCCAAGATAAAGCGGGAGGGCTTAATGAGCAGTTCTTC. Its translation: CASSQDKAGGLNEQFF.

V is TRBV5-8 and J is TRBJ1-2; 7 bases fit TRBD1. The CDR3 has 14 residues. CDR1 and CDR2 (germline): SGHTS, YDEGEE. Trimming cost V 4 bases and J 7 bases; bases outside gene matches: 10. In nucleotides, the CDR3 is TGTGCCAGCAGCCCGACAGGGAGATGGGGTGGCTACACCTTC. This translates into CASSPTGRWGGYTF.

V gene TRBV6-2 or TRBV6-3 combines with J gene TRBJ2-7; D gene ambiguous. V was cut by 2 bases and J by 0 bases, with 11 bases left in between. The CDR3 covers 15 residues. Germline V gene sequence: CDR1 MNHEY, CDR2 SVGEGT. The chain's CDR3 is CASSYLGPNSYEQYF. CDR3 coding DNA: TGTGCCAGCAGTTACCTCGGGCCGAACTCCTACGAGCAGTACTTC.

Worth noting for this clone: Its ends do not fully match the called genes, so a read error is possible. The chain has TRBV2 and TRBJ1-1; D remains unclear. This CDR3 comprises 13 residues. Per germline, CDR1 SNHLY and CDR2 FYNNEI. CDR3 bases: TGTGCCAGCAGGGAAGGTGAAAGGACTGAAGCTTTCTTT. Amino acid sequence: CASREGERTEAFF. The variable domain in full, with the rest retrieved from reference TRBV2 and TRBJ1-1, is EPEVTQTPSHQVTQMGQEVILRCVPISNHLYFYWYRQILGQKVEFLVSFYNNEISEKSEIFDDQFSVERPDGSNFTLKIRSTKLEDSAMYFCASREGERTEAFFGQGTRLTVV.

The genes are TRBV7-9 and TRBJ2-7; 10 nucleotides line up with TRBD1. Germline CDR1 reads SEHNR; CDR2 reads FQNEAQ (reference sequence). Trimming at V came to 6 bases and at J to 6 bases, leaving 5 bases not matched to a gene. This CDR3 contains 13 residues. CDR3: CASRGTGALEQYF. As DNA, the CDR3 is TGTGCCAGCAGAGGGACAGGGGCGCTCGAGCAGTACTTC.

The V and J genes are TRBV9 and TRBJ2-3, with 11 bases that match TRBD2. With V trimmed by 2 bases and J by 4 bases, 3 bases remained unmatched. Germline V lookup: CDR1 SGDLS, CDR2 YYNGEE. The CDR3 has 15 residues. Here the CDR3 reads CASSVSGRAPDTQYF. The CDR3 coding sequence is TGTGCCAGCAGCGTTAGCGGGAGGGCCCCAGATACGCAGTATTTT.

The CDR3 loop is CASSQQGARQPQHF. The CDR3 DNA reads as TGTGCCAGCAGTCAACAGGGGGCGCGACAGCCCCAGCATTTT. The chain is built from TRBV6-2 or TRBV6-3 and TRBJ1-5, with 9 bases identical to TRBD1. The J segment lost 7 bases and the V segment lost 5 bases, leaving 6 bases of the junction unmatched. In germline, CDR1 is MNHEY, CDR2 SVGEGT. This CDR3 comprises 14 residues.

This rearrangement joins TRBV30 to TRBJ2-2, with D tentatively TRBD2 (6 bases). V gave up 0 bases and J gave up 4 bases, with 21 bases separating them. CDR3 size: 18 residues. Per the germline V gene, CDR1 is GTSNPN and CDR2 is SVGIG (reference sequence). The chain's CDR3 is CAWSVSGSWGSGTGELFF. The DNA of the CDR3 is TGTGCCTGGAGTGTATCCGGGAGCTGGGGTTCGGGCACCGGGGAGCTGTTTTTT. Full variable domain (missing parts from reference TRBV30 and TRBJ2-2): SQTIHQWPATLVQPVGSPLSLECTVEGTSNPNLYWYRQAAGRGLQLLFYSVGIGQISSEVPQNLSASRPQDRQFILSSKKLLLSDSGFYLCAWSVSGSWGSGTGELFFGEGSRLTVL.

The genes are TRBV4-2 and TRBJ1-3; no reliable D call. Germline V gene lookup returns CDR1 LGHNA and CDR2 YNFKEQ. Trimming cost V 0 bases and J 8 bases, with 14 bases left between them. The CDR3 runs to 15 residues. DNA for the CDR3: TGTGCCAGCAGCCAAGATTACGAAGGATGGTACACCATATATTTT. Translated, it gives CASSQDYEGWYTIYF.

V usage is TRBV3-1 (or the pseudogene TRBV3-2) and J usage is TRBJ2-2; no definite D call. CDR1 and CDR2 (germline): LGHDT, YNNKEL (reference sequence). The CDR3 loop spans 12 amino acids. Trimming took 1 base from V and 5 from J, leaving 2 bases between them. As DNA, the CDR3 is TGTGCCAGCAGCCAAGCTACCGGGGAGCTGTTTTTT. Residues: CASSQATGELFF.

The V gene is TRBV6-4, the J gene TRBJ2-1; 10 bases line up with TRBD1. J gave up 6 bases and V 4 bases, and 3 bases lay outside the gene matches. The CDR3 runs 14 residues. Germline values: CDR1 MRHNA, CDR2 SNTAGT. The CDR3 loop is CASSGTGGTNEQFF. The CDR3 DNA sequence: TGTGCCAGCAGTGGGACAGGGGGGACCAATGAGCAGTTCTTC.

The J gene is TRBJ2-3, the V gene TRBV5-1, with D unresolved. Germline V CDR1 and CDR2: SGHRS, YFSETQ. Trimming stripped 2 bases from V and 2 bases from J, with 9 bases between. The CDR3 length is 14 residues. The CDR3 here is CASSLNTDTDTQYF. The CDR3 nucleotides read TGCGCCAGCAGCTTAAACACCGACACAGATACGCAGTATTTT.

The chain uses TRBV27 and TRBJ1-2, with a possible D match to TRBD1 (5 bases). Germline V gene sequence: CDR1 MNHEY, CDR2 SMNVEV (reference sequence). Trimming pared 2 bases from V and 6 bases from J, leaving 13 bases between. The CDR3 loop spans 14 amino acids. The chain's CDR3 is CASSLQPGHHGYTF. The CDR3 region has the DNA TGTGCCAGCAGTTTACAGCCCGGACACCATGGCTACACCTTC.

This rearrangement joins TRBV11-2 to TRBJ1-3, with unresolved D. V was shortened by 4 bases and J by 2 bases, with 9 bases between the two germline ends. The CDR3 spans 14 residues. Looked up from germline, CDR1 is SGHAT and CDR2 is FQNNGV. As DNA, the CDR3 is TGTGCCAGCAGCTCCCTTCTGACTGGAAACACCATATATTTT. Amino acids: CASSSLLTGNTIYF.

The V call is TRBV18, the J call TRBJ1-5, with no clear D. V dropped 2 bases and J dropped 3 bases, with 8 bases sitting between them. The CDR3 runs to 14 residues. Germline assignment: CDR1 KGHSH and CDR2 LQKENI. The CDR3 DNA follows: TGTGCCAGCTCACCAGACGGAGACAATCAGCCCCAGCATTTT. Translation: CASSPDGDNQPQHF.

The chain combines TRBV4-2 with TRBJ2-7, with D possibly matching TRBD1 (5 bases). The V and J ends lost 1 base and 5 bases respectively, with 9 bases between them. The CDR3 has 13 amino acids. Germline V gene sequence: CDR1 LGHNA, CDR2 YNFKEQ. The CDR3 DNA is TGTGCCAGCAGCCAAGGGACACCTAACGAGCAGTACTTC. Translating it yields CASSQGTPNEQYF.

This chain uses TRBV3-1 (or the pseudogene TRBV3-2) with TRBJ1-2, with 8 nucleotides matching TRBD1. V dropped 3 bases and J dropped 4; count of bases not matched to a gene: 4. Looked up from germline, CDR1 is LGHDT and CDR2 is YNNKEL (reference sequence). The length of the CDR3 is 14 residues. The CDR3: CASSHTTGVYGYTF. CDR3 DNA sequence: TGTGCCAGCAGCCACACGACAGGGGTCTATGGCTACACCTTC.